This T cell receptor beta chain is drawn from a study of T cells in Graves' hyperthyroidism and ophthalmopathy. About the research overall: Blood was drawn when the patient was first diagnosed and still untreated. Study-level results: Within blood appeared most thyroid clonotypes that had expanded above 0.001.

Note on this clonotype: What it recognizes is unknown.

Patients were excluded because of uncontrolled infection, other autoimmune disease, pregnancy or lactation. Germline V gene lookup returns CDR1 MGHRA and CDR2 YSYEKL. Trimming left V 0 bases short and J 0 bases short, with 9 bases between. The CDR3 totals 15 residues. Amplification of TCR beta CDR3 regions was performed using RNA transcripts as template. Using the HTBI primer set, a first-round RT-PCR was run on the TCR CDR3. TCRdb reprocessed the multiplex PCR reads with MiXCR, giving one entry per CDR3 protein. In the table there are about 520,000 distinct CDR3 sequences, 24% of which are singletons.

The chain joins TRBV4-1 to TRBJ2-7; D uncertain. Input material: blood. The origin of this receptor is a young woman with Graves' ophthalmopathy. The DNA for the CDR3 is TGCGCCAGCAGCCAAGAGTCGGTGAGCTCCTACGAGCAGTACTTC. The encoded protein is CASSQESVSSYEQYF.